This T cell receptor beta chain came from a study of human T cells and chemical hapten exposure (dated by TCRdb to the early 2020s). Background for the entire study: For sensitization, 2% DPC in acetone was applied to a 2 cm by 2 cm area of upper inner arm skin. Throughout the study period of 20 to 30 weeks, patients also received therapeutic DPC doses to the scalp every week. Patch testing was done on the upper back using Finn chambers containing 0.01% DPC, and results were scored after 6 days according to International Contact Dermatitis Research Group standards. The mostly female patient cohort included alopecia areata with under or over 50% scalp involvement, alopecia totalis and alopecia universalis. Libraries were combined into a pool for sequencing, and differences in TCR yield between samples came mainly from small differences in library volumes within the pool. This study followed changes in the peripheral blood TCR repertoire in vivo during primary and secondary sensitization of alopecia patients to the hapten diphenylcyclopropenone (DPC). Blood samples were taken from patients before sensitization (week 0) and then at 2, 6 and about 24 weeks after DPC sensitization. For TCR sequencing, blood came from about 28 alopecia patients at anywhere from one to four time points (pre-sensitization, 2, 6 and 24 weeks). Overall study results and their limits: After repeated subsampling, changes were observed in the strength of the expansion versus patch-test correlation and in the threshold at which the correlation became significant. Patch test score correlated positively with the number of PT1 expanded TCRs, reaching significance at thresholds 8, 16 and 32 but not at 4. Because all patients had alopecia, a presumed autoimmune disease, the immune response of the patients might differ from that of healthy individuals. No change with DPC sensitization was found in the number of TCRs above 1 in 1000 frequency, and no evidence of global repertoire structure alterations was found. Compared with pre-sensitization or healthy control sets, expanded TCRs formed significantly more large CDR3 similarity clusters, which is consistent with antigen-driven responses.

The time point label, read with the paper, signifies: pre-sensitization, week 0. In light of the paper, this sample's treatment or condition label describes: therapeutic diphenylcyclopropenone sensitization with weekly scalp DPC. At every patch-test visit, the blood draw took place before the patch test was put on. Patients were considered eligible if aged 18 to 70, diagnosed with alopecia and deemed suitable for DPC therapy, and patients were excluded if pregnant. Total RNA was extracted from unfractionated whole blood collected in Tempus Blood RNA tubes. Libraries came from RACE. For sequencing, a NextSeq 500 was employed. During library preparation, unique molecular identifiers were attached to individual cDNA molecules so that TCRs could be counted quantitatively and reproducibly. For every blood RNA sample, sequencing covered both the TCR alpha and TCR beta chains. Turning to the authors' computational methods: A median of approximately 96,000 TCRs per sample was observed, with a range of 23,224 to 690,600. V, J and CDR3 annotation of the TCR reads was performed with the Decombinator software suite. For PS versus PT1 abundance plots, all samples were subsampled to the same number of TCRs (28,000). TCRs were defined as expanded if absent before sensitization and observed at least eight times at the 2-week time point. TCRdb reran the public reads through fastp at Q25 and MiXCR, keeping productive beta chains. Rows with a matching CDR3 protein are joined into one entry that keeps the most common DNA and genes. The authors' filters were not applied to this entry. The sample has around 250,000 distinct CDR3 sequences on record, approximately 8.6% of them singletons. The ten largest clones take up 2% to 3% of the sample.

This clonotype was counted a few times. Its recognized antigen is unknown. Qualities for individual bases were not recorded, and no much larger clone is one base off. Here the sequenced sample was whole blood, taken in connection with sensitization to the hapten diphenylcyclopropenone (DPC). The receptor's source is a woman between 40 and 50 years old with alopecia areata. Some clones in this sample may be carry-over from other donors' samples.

The DNA sequence follows: TGTGCCAGCAGAACAGGGGGGGCAAATGAAAAACTGTTTTTT. It is translated as CASRTGGANEKLFF. This receptor chain uses TRBV28 and TRBJ1-4, with 8 central nucleotides matching TRBD1. Its CDR3 holds 14 amino acids, cysteine through phenylalanine. Kept here is only the CDR3 DNA, which spans 42 bases and is read in frame from base 1. The germline V gene encodes CDR1 MDHEN and CDR2 SYDVKM. Trimming takes 6 bases off V and 5 bases off J; junction bases not matched to a gene: 5. The full variable domain, completed from the reference TRBV28 and TRBJ1-4 proteins outside the CDR3, reads DVKVTQSSRYLVKRTGEKVFLECVQDMDHENMFWYRQDPGLGLRLIYFSYDVKMKEKGDIPEGYSVSREKKERFSLILESASTNQTSMYLCASRTGGANEKLFFGSGTQLSVL.